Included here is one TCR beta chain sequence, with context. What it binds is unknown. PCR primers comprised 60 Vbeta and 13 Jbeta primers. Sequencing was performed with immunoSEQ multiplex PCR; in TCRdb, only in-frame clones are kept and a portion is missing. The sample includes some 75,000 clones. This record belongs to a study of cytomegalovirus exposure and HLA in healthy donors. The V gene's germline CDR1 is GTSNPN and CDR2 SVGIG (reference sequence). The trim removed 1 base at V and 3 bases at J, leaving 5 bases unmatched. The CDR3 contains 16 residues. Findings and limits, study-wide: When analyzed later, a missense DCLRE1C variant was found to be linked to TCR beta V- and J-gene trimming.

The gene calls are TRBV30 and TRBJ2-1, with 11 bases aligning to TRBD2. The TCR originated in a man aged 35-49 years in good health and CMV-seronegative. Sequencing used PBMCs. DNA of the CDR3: TGTGCCTGGAGTGCGGGAACTAGCGGGAGCTACAATGAGCAGTTCTTC. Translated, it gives CAWSAGTSGSYNEQFF.